Listed below are T cell receptor beta chains from one sample, sequenced in a study of shared T cell receptors in the human thymus. TCRdb keeps only in-frame clones here, not all; method: immunoSEQ multiplex PCR. Here the sample spans around 65,000 clones, 90% to 95% being singletons. The material sequenced was thymocytes. These receptors were collected from a human donor. Each CDR3 is given with its conserved first and last residue. Each record gives: CDR3 length, V gene, clone size, D gene, J gene, CDR3 DNA, CDR3 protein. A D gene is named only where the DNA matches it firmly. Some rows mark clone size as missing; the rest say once, few, many or name a class of expanded clone.

length: 18; V: TRBV19; size: -; D: -; J: TRBJ1-3; DNA: TGTGCCAGTAGTATAGGTCCACGGGACTGCAGCTCTGGAAACACCATATATTTT; CDR3: CASSIGPRDCSSGNTIYF
length: 16; V: TRBV7-2; size: -; D: TRBD2; J: TRBJ2-3; DNA: TGTGCCAGCAGCTTCCCTGACGGGGGGACCACAGATACGCAGTATTTT; CDR3: CASSFPDGGTTDTQYF
length: 17; V: TRBV27; size: -; D: TRBD2; J: TRBJ2-1; DNA: TGTGCCAGCAGTTTACACCGCCGGGACTATCCTTACAATGAGCAGTTCTTC; CDR3: CASSLHRRDYPYNEQFF
length: 14; V: TRBV5-1; size: -; D: -; J: TRBJ1-2; DNA: TGCGCCAGCAGCCCCCAGGACCGAAACTATGGCTACACCTTC; CDR3: CASSPQDRNYGYTF
length: 15; V: TRBV7-3; size: -; D: TRBD2; J: TRBJ2-1; DNA: TGTGCCAGCAGCCCATTAGCGGGGGGCTACAATGAGCAGTTCTTC; CDR3: CASSPLAGGYNEQFF
length: 14; V: TRBV18; size: -; D: -; J: TRBJ1-2; DNA: TGTGCCAGCTCACCATCACCCCCTGACTATGGCTACACCTTC; CDR3: CASSPSPPDYGYTF
length: 15; V: TRBV5-1; size: once; D: TRBD2; J: TRBJ2-7; DNA: TGCGCCAGCAGACTTACTAGCGGGGGGGCGCACGAGCAGTACTTC; CDR3: CASRLTSGGAHEQYF
length: 12; V: TRBV2; size: -; D: -; J: TRBJ1-1; DNA: TGTGCCAGCAGTGAAGTCACAGCTGAAGCTTTCTTT; CDR3: CASSEVTAEAFF
length: 14; V: TRBV7-4; size: -; D: -; J: TRBJ1-2; DNA: TGTGCCAGCAGCCCCAGGGAAGCTAACTATGGCTACACCTTC; CDR3: CASSPREANYGYTF
length: 16; V: TRBV5-7; size: -; D: -; J: TRBJ2-7; DNA: TGTGCCAGCAGCTTGGTAGGTCGTAGGACTACCTACGAGCAGTACTTC; CDR3: CASSLVGRRTTYEQYF
length: 23; V: TRBV5-1; size: -; D: TRBD1; J: TRBJ1-2; DNA: TGCGCCAGCAGCTTGGCCCGAGTGACAGGGGGGAAGTTCGGAGACAAACGGGACTATGGCTACACCTTC; CDR3: CASSLARVTGGKFGDKRDYGYTF
length: 14; V: TRBV4-2; size: -; D: TRBD2; J: TRBJ2-5; DNA: TGTGCCAGCAGCCCCGATAGCGGGGAAGAGACCCAGTACTTC; CDR3: CASSPDSGEETQYF
length: 16; V: TRBV7-3; size: -; D: TRBD1; J: TRBJ2-2; DNA: TGTGCCAGCAGCTCCCCCGGACAGGGATTGACCGGGGAGCTGTTTTTT; CDR3: CASSSPGQGLTGELFF
length: 14; V: TRBV28; size: -; D: -; J: TRBJ1-5; DNA: TGTGCCAGCAGTTCCAGGAATAGCAATCAGCCCCAGCATTTT; CDR3: CASSSRNSNQPQHF
length: 17; V: TRBV5-1; size: -; D: TRBD1; J: TRBJ1-4; DNA: TGCGCCAGCAGCTTGGAGACAGGGACGATGGTGAATGAAAAACTGTTTTTT; CDR3: CASSLETGTMVNEKLFF
length: 17; V: TRBV7-2; size: -; D: -; J: TRBJ1-5; DNA: TGTGCCAGCAGCTCCCGCGACACCGGGGCGGGCAATCAGCCCCAGCATTTT; CDR3: CASSSRDTGAGNQPQHF
length: 12; V: TRBV27; size: once; D: -; J: TRBJ1-1; DNA: TGTGCCAGCAGTTTACAGGTCACTGAAGCTTTCTTT; CDR3: CASSLQVTEAFF
length: 14; V: TRBV19; size: -; D: TRBD1; J: TRBJ1-2; DNA: TGTGCCAGTAGTAGAACTCGGGACAGGGTGAAGTCGTTCTTC; CDR3: CASSRTRDRVKSFF
length: 14; V: TRBV7-3; size: -; D: -; J: TRBJ2-7; DNA: TGTGCCAGCAGCTTAAGAGTTGGCGACTACGAGCAGTACTTC; CDR3: CASSLRVGDYEQYF
length: 17; V: TRBV4-3; size: -; D: -; J: TRBJ1-1; DNA: TGCGCCAGCAGCCAAGATATAGGGGGAGTGAGGAACACTGAAGCTTTCTTT; CDR3: CASSQDIGGVRNTEAFF
length: 11; V: TRBV20-1; size: -; D: -; J: TRBJ2-7; DNA: TGCAGTGCTAGAGTCCGAGAGGAGCAGTACTTC; CDR3: CSARVREEQYF
length: 18; V: TRBV7-6; size: -; D: TRBD1; J: TRBJ1-3; DNA: TGTGCCAGCAGCTTGTTGGGACAGGGGATGGGCTCTGGAAACACCATATATTTT; CDR3: CASSLLGQGMGSGNTIYF
length: 17; V: TRBV12-5; size: once; D: -; J: TRBJ1-5; DNA: TGTGCTAGTGGTTCGCTCCCGGTAGAGGTCAGCAATCAGCCCCAGCATTTT; CDR3: CASGSLPVEVSNQPQHF
length: 14; V: TRBV27; size: -; D: -; J: TRBJ1-2; DNA: TGTGCCAGCAGCTCCAATCCGGGACCACACGGCTACACCTTC; CDR3: CASSSNPGPHGYTF
length: 16; V: TRBV11-2; size: -; D: TRBD2; J: TRBJ2-1; DNA: TGTGCCAGCAGCTCGACGACTAGCGGGGTCCTGGATGAGCAGTTCTTC; CDR3: CASSSTTSGVLDEQFF
length: 16; V: TRBV5-8; size: -; D: TRBD1; J: TRBJ1-1; DNA: TGTGCCAGCAGCTTGGTAGTCTGGGACAGATCACTTGAAGCTTTCTTT; CDR3: CASSLVVWDRSLEAFF
length: 12; V: TRBV4-1; size: once; D: -; J: TRBJ1-2; DNA: TGCGCCGTATCACAGGGTCGGGAGGGCTACACCTTC; CDR3: CAVSQGREGYTF
length: 20; V: TRBV19; size: -; D: -; J: TRBJ1-5; DNA: TGTGCCAGTAGTATATTCTCCGGGGCAGGGAGGTTGAAGGGCAATCAGCCCCAGCATTTT; CDR3: CASSIFSGAGRLKGNQPQHF
length: 17; V: TRBV11-2; size: -; D: -; J: TRBJ2-7; DNA: TGTGCCAGCAGCCCGAATGAGAAAAGGGGAACCCCCTACGAGCAGTACTTC; CDR3: CASSPNEKRGTPYEQYF
length: 11; V: TRBV20-1; size: -; D: -; J: TRBJ2-1; DNA: TGCAGTGCTCCTCCCTATGATGAGCAGTTCTTC; CDR3: CSAPPYDEQFF
length: 16; V: TRBV13; size: -; D: -; J: TRBJ1-1; DNA: TGTGCCAGCAGCTTAGTTTTGCAGGGTGGGAACACTGAAGCTTTCTTT; CDR3: CASSLVLQGGNTEAFF
length: 15; V: TRBV15; size: -; D: -; J: TRBJ1-4; DNA: TGTGCCACCAGCGGATACAGGGATTACCGGGAAAAACTGTTTTTT; CDR3: CATSGYRDYREKLFF
length: 21; V: TRBV30; size: -; D: TRBD1; J: TRBJ1-5; DNA: TGTGCCTGGAGTGTAGACCGGGACAGGGCATATCAATCTTATAGCAATCAGCCCCAGCATTTT; CDR3: CAWSVDRDRAYQSYSNQPQHF
length: 16; V: TRBV4-2; size: -; D: -; J: TRBJ1-3; DNA: TGTGCCAGCAGCCAAGAAAAGGGGGAGTCTGGAAACACCATATATTTT; CDR3: CASSQEKGESGNTIYF
length: 17; V: TRBV27; size: once; D: TRBD2; J: TRBJ2-7; DNA: TGTGCCAGCAGCCTTCGACTAGCCCCGGAGGGCTCCTACGAGCAGTACTTC; CDR3: CASSLRLAPEGSYEQYF
length: 16; V: TRBV5-5; size: -; D: -; J: TRBJ2-3; DNA: TGTGCCAGCAGCTCTGTCGGCAGGGAGAGGACAGATACGCAGTATTTT; CDR3: CASSSVGRERTDTQYF
length: 16; V: TRBV5-1; size: -; D: -; J: TRBJ1-6; DNA: TGCGCCAGCAGCTTGACGCGGTTACAGGATAATTCACCCCTCCACTTT; CDR3: CASSLTRLQDNSPLHF
length: 16; V: TRBV4-1; size: -; D: TRBD2; J: TRBJ2-1; DNA: TGCGCCAGCAGCCAGCCCACTAGCGGGGGGGCTCATGAGCAGTTCTTC; CDR3: CASSQPTSGGAHEQFF
length: 18; V: TRBV11-2; size: -; D: TRBD2; J: TRBJ2-3; DNA: TGTGCCAGCAGCCCTCTCCGGACTAGCGGGGAATGCACAGATACGCAGTATTTT; CDR3: CASSPLRTSGECTDTQYF
length: 16; V: TRBV15; size: -; D: TRBD1; J: TRBJ1-4; DNA: TGTGCCACCAGCAGAGAGCCAGGGGGACCTAATGAAAAACTGTTTTTT; CDR3: CATSREPGGPNEKLFF
length: 16; V: TRBV28; size: -; D: TRBD1; J: TRBJ2-7; DNA: TGTGCCAGCAGCGGGTTCAGGGACAGCATTTCCTACGAGCAGTACTTC; CDR3: CASSGFRDSISYEQYF
length: 14; V: TRBV6-5; size: -; D: TRBD1; J: TRBJ1-2; DNA: TGTGCCAGCAGTACCCCGACAGGGTTAGATGGCTACACCTTC; CDR3: CASSTPTGLDGYTF
length: 17; V: TRBV10-2; size: -; D: TRBD2; J: TRBJ2-7; DNA: TGCGCCAGCAGTGAAAGTGGACTAGCGGGGGGAGTCTTCGAGCAGTACTTC; CDR3: CASSESGLAGGVFEQYF